Here is one TCR beta chain with its context. Its antigen specificity is not known. This sample was sequenced with a NextSeq 550. The Human TCR Profiling Kit (MiLaboratory) was used to make UMI-labeled 5' RACE TRB cDNA libraries. The full amount of extracted RNA was used for cDNA synthesis, and the full amount of resulting cDNA was used for PCR amplification. Libraries were prepared in parallel with an identical number of PCR cycles. From the authors' description of their analysis: With a requirement of at least two reads per UMI, MIGEC and MiXCR extracted about 50,000 +/- 10,000 unique UMI-labeled TRB cDNA molecules per library. Each library averaged around 40,000 +/- 10,000 functional in-frame TRB CDR3 nucleotide clonotypes without stop codons. After each sample was downsampled to 5000 UMI-labeled TRB molecules, VDJtools was used to calculate diversity metrics such as normalized Shannon-Wiener and Chao1. For the central five CDR3 residues, VDJtools calculated physicochemical properties weighted by clonotype size, namely interaction energy, strength, volume and Kidera factor 4. With the reads reprocessed by TCRdb, a single entry stands for each CDR3 protein sequence and no DNA is reported. It is TCRdb's table, rather than the study itself, that gives the V and J calls and clone size. The sample table gives roughly 50,000 distinct CDR3 sequences. The ten largest make up roughly 0.6% of the sample.

The data are from a study of CXCR3-negative and CXCR3-positive naive CD8 T cells (dated by TCRdb to about 2019). With regard to the full study: In total, 130 million to 150 million TRB reads were obtained, corresponding to roughly 1.5 +/- 0.3 million reads per library. For the TRBV-TRBJ cluster analysis, the naive subsets came from 5 or 6 donors, while the memory cells came from 3 donors. Diversity and physicochemical repertoire analyses covered 11 donors pooled from two independent experiments. General study outcomes and caveats: TRB CDR3s from CXCR3-positive naive cells showed higher hydrophobicity (lower Kidera factor 4), lower energy, and higher strength and volume indices than CXCR3-negative naive cells. TRBV-TRBJ usage was similar between naive CXCR3-negative and CXCR3-positive cells from the same donor, while memory cells showed distinct patterns. Both naive subsets had comparably high repertoire diversity, while memory CD8+ T cells had much lower repertoire diversity. Because surface CD5, which has been linked to self-reactivity in mice, was comparable between naive subsets, TCR interaction strength was also inferred from TRB CDR3 physicochemical properties. CXCR3 expression partially decreased after cryopreservation, so most assays used freshly isolated PBMCs.

For each CD8+ T cell subset, flow sorting was done in triplicate, and 300,000 or so cells per subset went directly into RLT lysis buffer. To keep memory contaminants out, a stringent definition of naive CD8+ T cells was applied: CD45RO-CCR7+CD27+CD95-. Peripheral blood mononuclear cells were isolated from buffy coats by standard density gradient centrifugation. Naive CXCR3-negative and CXCR3-positive CD8+ T cells were flow-sorted using a FACSAria III. Total RNA was extracted from sorted cells with an RNeasy Mini Kit. The CDR1 and CDR2 encoded by the germline V gene are SGHDN and FVKESK. Its CDR3 holds 16 amino acids, cysteine through phenylalanine. The entry carries no DNA sequence.

The sample was naive CXCR3+ CD8+ T cells from blood. The cell subset or site label, as the study defines it: CD45RO-CCR7+CD27+CD95- naive CD8+ T cells expressing CXCR3 (TNR3+). The chain links TRBV14 with TRBJ2-4; TCRdb designates TRBD2, a call that cannot be tested without DNA. This TCR was sampled from a human donor in good health. Some clones in this sample may be carry-over from other donors' samples. The CDR3 amino acid sequence is: CASSLTSGASKNIQYF.